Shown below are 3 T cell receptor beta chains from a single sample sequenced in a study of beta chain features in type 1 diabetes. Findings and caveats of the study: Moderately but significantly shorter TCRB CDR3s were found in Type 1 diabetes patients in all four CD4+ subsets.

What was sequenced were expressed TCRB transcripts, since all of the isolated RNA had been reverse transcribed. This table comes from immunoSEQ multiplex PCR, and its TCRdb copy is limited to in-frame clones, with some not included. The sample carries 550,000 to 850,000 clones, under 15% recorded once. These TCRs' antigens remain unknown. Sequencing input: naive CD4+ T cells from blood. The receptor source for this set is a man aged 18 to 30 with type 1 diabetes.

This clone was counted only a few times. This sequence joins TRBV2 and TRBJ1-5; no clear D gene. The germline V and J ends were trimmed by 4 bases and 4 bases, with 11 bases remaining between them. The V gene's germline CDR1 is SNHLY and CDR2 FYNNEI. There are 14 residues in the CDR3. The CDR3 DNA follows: TGTGCCAGCAGTGGAGAGAGTGGGAATCAGCCCCAGCATTTT. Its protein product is CASSGESGNQPQHF. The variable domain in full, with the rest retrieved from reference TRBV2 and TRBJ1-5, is EPEVTQTPSHQVTQMGQEVILRCVPISNHLYFYWYRQILGQKVEFLVSFYNNEISEKSEIFDDQFSVERPDGSNFTLKIRSTKLEDSAMYFCASSGESGNQPQHFGDGTRLSIL.

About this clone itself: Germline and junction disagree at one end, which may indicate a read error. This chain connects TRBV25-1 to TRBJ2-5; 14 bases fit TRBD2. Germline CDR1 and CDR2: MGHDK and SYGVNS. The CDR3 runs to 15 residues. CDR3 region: CTSSEWTSGGETQYF. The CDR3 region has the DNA TGTACCAGCAGTGAATGGACTAGCGGGGGGGAGACCCAGTACTTC.

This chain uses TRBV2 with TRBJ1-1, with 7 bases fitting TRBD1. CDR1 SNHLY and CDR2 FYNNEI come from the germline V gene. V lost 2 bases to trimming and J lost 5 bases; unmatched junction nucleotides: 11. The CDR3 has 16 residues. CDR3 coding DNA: TGTGCCAGCAGTGAACTCCCAGGGGGAATGAGTACTGAAGCTTTCTTT. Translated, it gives CASSELPGGMSTEAFF.